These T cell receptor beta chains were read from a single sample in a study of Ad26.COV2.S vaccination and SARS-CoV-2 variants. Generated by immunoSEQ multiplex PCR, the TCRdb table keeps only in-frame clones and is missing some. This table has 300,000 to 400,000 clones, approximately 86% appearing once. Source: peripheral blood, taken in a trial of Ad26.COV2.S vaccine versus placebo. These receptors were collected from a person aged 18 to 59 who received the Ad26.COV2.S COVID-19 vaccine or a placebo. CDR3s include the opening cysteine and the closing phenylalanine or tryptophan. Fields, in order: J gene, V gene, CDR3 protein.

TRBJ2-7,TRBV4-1,CASSRGGVEGEQYF
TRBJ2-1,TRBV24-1,CATSDRARGEQFF
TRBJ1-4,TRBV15,CATRDRGTNEKLFF
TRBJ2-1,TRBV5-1,CASSLGLGRVSYNEQFF
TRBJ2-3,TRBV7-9,CASSPLPGTDSTDTQYF
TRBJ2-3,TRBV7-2,CASLVWRGDTDTQYF
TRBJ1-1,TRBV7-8,CASSLNRFGAFF
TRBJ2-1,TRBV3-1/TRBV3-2,CASSQDLGQNNEQFF
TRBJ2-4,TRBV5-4,CASSLEGQRRLQYF
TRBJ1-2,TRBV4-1,CASSQVPPGVYGYTF
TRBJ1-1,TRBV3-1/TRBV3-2,CASNHGQGGEAFF
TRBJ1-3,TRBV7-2,CASSLGDSTGNTIYF
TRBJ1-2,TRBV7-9,CASSSPGVWYGYTF
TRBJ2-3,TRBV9,CASSVSNTETADTQYF
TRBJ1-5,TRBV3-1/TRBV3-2,CASSLQGGQPQHF
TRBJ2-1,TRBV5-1,CASSLEGERQFF
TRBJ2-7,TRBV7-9,CASSLTEPSAEQYF
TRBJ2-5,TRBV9,CASSVGTKQETQYF
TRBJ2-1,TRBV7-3,CASSPGVAGGYEQFF
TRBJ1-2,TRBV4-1,CASSRTGVDGYTF
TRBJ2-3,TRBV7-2,CASGQAGTDTQYF
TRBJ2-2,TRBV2,CASSLGYSGELFF
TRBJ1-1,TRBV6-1,CASSESQGLNTEAFF
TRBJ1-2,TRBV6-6,CASSSTPGQQLYGYTF
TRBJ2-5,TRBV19,CASSERRETQYF
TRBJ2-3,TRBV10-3,CAISESTSRTDTQYF
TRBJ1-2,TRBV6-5,CASIGPTGYTF
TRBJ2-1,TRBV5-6,CASSSGVKAGGPYNEQFF
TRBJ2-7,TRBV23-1,CASSRRIFEQYF
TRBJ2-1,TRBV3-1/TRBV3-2,CASSRNSGGGRNEQFF
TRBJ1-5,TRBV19,CASSHRVGQSIARFDQPQHF
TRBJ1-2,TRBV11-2,CASSLDWTVYGYTF
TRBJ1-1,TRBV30,CAWKRDSYTEAFF
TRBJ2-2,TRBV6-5,CASSPFGTGELFF
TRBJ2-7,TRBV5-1,CASSFGLAGGGYEQYF
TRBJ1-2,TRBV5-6,CASSGGTGGRNYGYTF
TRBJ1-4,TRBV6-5,CASSSTGRYDEKLFF
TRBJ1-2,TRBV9,CASSAGQGGGYTF
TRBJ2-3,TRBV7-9,CASSLSWGTDTQYF